A single sample is the source of the 19 T cell receptor beta chains below, sequenced in a study of spatial heterogeneity in lung cancer. Using its own MiXCR run on the 5' RACE reads, TCRdb lists one record per CDR3 protein. The sample includes around 45,000 distinct CDR3 sequences, over 9.5% of them seen just once. Time point specified: sample taken at primary tumor resection. Whole RNA, which was extracted from tumor, nontumor lung tissue or frozen PBMC, was sequenced without any cell sorting. The specimen was PBMCs, collected at surgery. The receptors derive from a female donor with early-stage non-small cell lung cancer.

This clonotype was found a few times. Here the CDR3 DNA reads TGTGCCATCAGTGAGTCTTCAGATACTAACTATGGCTACACCTTC. It yields the protein CAISESSDTNYGYTF. The chain recombines TRBV10-3 with TRBJ1-2, with unresolved D. The CDR3 loop spans 15 amino acids. V was clipped by 0 bases and J by 0 bases, with 8 bases between them. Germline assignment: CDR1 ENHRY and CDR2 SYGVKD.

In its sample, this clonotype was seen a few times. The chain couples TRBV6-2 or TRBV6-3 to TRBJ2-1; either TRBD1 or TRBD2 may fit D (6 bases each). CDR3 size: 12 residues. Between the trimmed V and J ends, which lost 6 bases and 8 bases, there was a span of 11 bases. Germline CDR1 MNHEY, CDR2 SVGEGT. CDR3 coding DNA: TGTGCCAGCAGGACGAGGGGGGATGAGCAGTTCTTC. Its translation: CASRTRGDEQFF.

Only one count was recorded for this clonotype. CDR3 amino acids: CASSGRGGEQYF. For the CDR3, the DNA is TGCGCCAGCAGCGGTCGGGGAGGCGAGCAGTACTTC. The V and J genes are TRBV5-1 and TRBJ2-7, with TRBD2 as a possible D gene (6 bases). Trimming pared 4 bases from V and 6 bases from J, leaving 11 bases between. This CDR3 is 12 amino acids long. The V gene's germline CDR1 is SGHRS and CDR2 YFSETQ.

This rearrangement joins TRBV20-1 to TRBJ1-1, with TRBD1 matching 8 bases. The CDR3 length is 12 residues. CDR1 is DFQATT, CDR2 SNEGSKA, per germline (reference sequence). The CDR3 loop is CSPDRDATEAFF. The CDR3 bases are TGCAGCCCGGACAGGGACGCCACTGAAGCTTTCTTT.

This clonotype was detected ten times or more. CDR3 loop: CASSLSSSGAQETQYF. DNA for the CDR3: TGTGCCAGCAGCTTATCGTCTAGCGGGGCACAAGAGACCCAGTACTTC. This rearrangement joins TRBV7-8 to TRBJ2-5; TRBD2 agrees at 9 bases. The CDR3 has 16 residues. Trimming cost V 2 bases and J 2 bases; bases outside gene matches: 6. Germline assignment: CDR1 SGHVS and CDR2 FQNEAQ.

V and J are TRBV5-1 and TRBJ2-1, with D hard to call. Germline CDR1 is SGHRS and CDR2 is YFSETQ. V was cut by 2 bases and J by 9 bases, with 9 bases left in between. This CDR3 is built from 12 residues. The CDR3 DNA is TGCGCCAGCAGCTTTCTCGCTTCTGAGCAGTTCTTC. Translation: CASSFLASEQFF.

This clonotype was counted at least ten times. The chain joins TRBV11-2 to TRBJ2-3; TRBD2 agrees at 8 bases. The CDR3 contains 17 residues. Germline lookup yields CDR1 SGHAT and CDR2 FQNNGV. The trim removed 3 bases at V and 5 bases at J, leaving 13 bases unmatched. The CDR3 loop is CASSFGTRRGAGDTQYF. Here the CDR3 DNA reads TGTGCCAGCAGCTTTGGGACCCGGCGGGGGGCAGGAGATACGCAGTATTTT.

This clonotype has just a few counts. This chain uses TRBV19 with TRBJ2-3; 11 bases fit TRBD2. The CDR3 sequence is 18 residues long. From germline, CDR1 is LNHDA and CDR2 SQIVND (reference sequence). After removal of 0 bases from V and 3 bases from J, the junction contained 8 bases not matched to a gene. This CDR3 is CASSIDYPSGGRTDTQYF. DNA for the CDR3: TGTGCCAGTAGTATAGACTACCCTAGCGGGGGGCGAACAGATACGCAGTATTTT.

The V gene is TRBV28, the J gene TRBJ2-1; unclear D gene. CDR3 size: 12 residues. The ends were cut back, 6 bases at V and 6 bases at J, with 9 bases in the middle. Germline CDR1 MDHEN, CDR2 SYDVKM. For the CDR3, the DNA is TGTGCCAGCAGCTATGGTATCAATGAGCAGTTCTTC. This sequence encodes CASSYGINEQFF.

J is TRBJ1-2 and V is TRBV29-1; D is possibly TRBD1 (5 bases). Germline CDR1 is SQVTM and CDR2 is ANQGSEA. The CDR3 has 14 amino acids. The V and J ends lost 0 bases and 6 bases respectively, with 14 bases between them. This CDR3 is CSVEEGGEGNGYTF. In DNA, the CDR3 is TGCAGCGTTGAAGAGGGAGGGGAAGGAAATGGCTACACCTTC.

At least ten counts were recorded for this clonotype. The rearrangement links TRBV13 to TRBJ1-1; 7 nucleotides match TRBD1. The CDR3 length is 16 residues. With 2 bases clipped from V and 2 bases from J, the junction kept 8 bases outside the gene matches. CDR1 and CDR2 from the germline V gene are PRHDT and FYEKMQ (reference sequence). CDR3 protein: CASSLNRGSGNTEAFF. The DNA for the CDR3 is TGTGCCAGCAGCTTAAACAGGGGTTCGGGCAACACTGAAGCTTTCTTT.

This clonotype came up many times. This chain links TRBV5-1 with TRBJ1-1; 8 nucleotides match TRBD1. Germline V gives CDR1 SGHRS, CDR2 YFSETQ. This CDR3 region has 16 residues. Losses at the gene ends were 0 bases for V and 1 base for J; bases not matched to a gene: 5. Here the CDR3 reads CASSLARTGTNTEAFF. CDR3 in DNA: TGCGCCAGCAGCTTGGCCAGGACAGGGACGAACACTGAAGCTTTCTTT.

V gene TRBV5-1 combines with J gene TRBJ1-2, with D possibly being TRBD1 (5 bases). Trimming shortened V by 4 bases and J by 4 bases, and 11 bases separated the two germline ends. Germline CDR1 reads SGHRS; CDR2 reads YFSETQ. This CDR3 comprises 13 residues. Here the CDR3 reads CASSHRKSYGYTF. The CDR3 DNA reads as TGCGCCAGCAGCCACAGGAAGTCCTATGGCTACACCTTC.

The genes are TRBV20-1 and TRBJ2-7; D gene ambiguous. From germline, CDR1 is DFQATT and CDR2 SNEGSKA (reference sequence). The length of the CDR3 is 13 residues. Trimming stripped 1 base from V and 9 bases from J, with 16 bases between. This CDR3 reads CSARAGIRPGQYF. CDR3 bases: TGCAGTGCTAGAGCCGGTATTCGGCCCGGGCAGTACTTC.

J is TRBJ1-5 and V is TRBV2; 7 positions agree with TRBD1. Germline V gene sequence: CDR1 SNHLY, CDR2 FYNNEI. The CDR3 has 17 amino acids. V was clipped by 1 base and J by 6 bases; unmatched bases: 12. The DNA of the CDR3 is TGTGCCAGCAGTGAAGGCTATGAGGGGGCAGGGCTTCAGCCCCAGCATTTT. Amino acid sequence: CASSEGYEGAGLQPQHF.

The gene calls are TRBV19 and TRBJ2-7; 7 positions match TRBD1. The trim removed 0 bases at V and 4 bases at J, leaving 6 bases unmatched. Germline CDR1 is LNHDA and CDR2 is SQIVND (reference sequence). The length of the CDR3 is 15 residues. The CDR3 nucleotides are TGTGCCAGTAGTATAGATTTTGGCAGGGGGTACGAGCAGTACTTC. The encoded protein is CASSIDFGRGYEQYF.

There are many counts of this clonotype. The rearrangement uses TRBV7-8 and TRBJ2-5, with 9 bases lining up with TRBD1. Germline V gene sequence: CDR1 SGHVS, CDR2 FQNEAQ. The length of the CDR3 is 14 residues. V lost 7 bases to trimming and J lost 4 bases; unmatched junction nucleotides: 7. This CDR3 is CASTDRGSGETQYF. The CDR3 nucleotides are TGTGCCAGCACCGACAGGGGGAGTGGAGAGACCCAGTACTTC.

This clonotype occurred many times. The V gene is TRBV4-1, the J gene TRBJ2-7; 10 nucleotides line up with TRBD2. V gave up 3 bases and J gave up 5 bases; unmatched junction bases: 7. The CDR3 runs 15 residues. Germline V CDR1 and CDR2: MGHRA, YSYEKL. The CDR3 here is CASSHPGTSVDEQYF. CDR3 bases: TGCGCCAGCAGCCACCCCGGGACTAGCGTTGACGAGCAGTACTTC.

This clonotype was picked up many times. The chain carries TRBV3-1 and TRBJ1-1; possibly TRBD1 for D (5 bases). The CDR3 contains 16 residues. Germline-derived CDR1 and CDR2 are LGHDT and YNNKEL (reference sequence). Deletions cut 1 base from V and 1 base from J, with 13 bases between. CDR3 bases: TGTGCCAGCAGCCAAGGGGCGGCAGGGAGGAACACTGAAGCTTTCTTT. Translated: CASSQGAAGRNTEAFF. The full variable domain, in which reference TRBV3-1 and TRBJ1-1 provide the parts outside the CDR3, is DTAVSQTPKYLVTQMGNDKSIKCEQNLGHDTMYWYKQDSKKFLKIMFSYNNKELIINETVPNRFSPKSPDKAHLNLHINSLELGDSAVYFCASSQGAAGRNTEAFFGQGTRLTVV.